These T cell receptor beta chains were read from a single sample in a study of cytomegalovirus exposure and HLA in healthy donors. Assay: immunoSEQ multiplex PCR; the TCRdb copy retains only in-frame clones and omits some. The data show approximately 160,000 clones, roughly 75% seen once. The sample comprised PBMCs. These receptors originate from a man aged 18 to 29 in good health and CMV-seronegative. Both conserved end residues are part of each CDR3. A D gene is named only where the DNA matches it firmly. Rows give clone size only sometimes, using once, few, many, or a class for an expanded clone.

d_call: TRBD2
v_call: TRBV6-5
j_call: TRBJ2-1
clone_size: -
cdr3_aa: CASRSPSGRGNEQFF
cdr3_nt: TGTGCCAGCAGGTCCCCTAGCGGGAGAGGTAATGAGCAGTTCTTC

d_call: -
v_call: TRBV7-2
j_call: TRBJ1-2
clone_size: -
cdr3_aa: CASSLQGDGYTF
cdr3_nt: TGTGCCAGCAGCTTACAGGGTGATGGCTACACCTTC

d_call: TRBD2
v_call: TRBV5-1
j_call: TRBJ2-5
clone_size: -
cdr3_aa: CASSVDVAGGETQYF
cdr3_nt: TGCGCCAGCAGCGTGGACGTCGCGGGAGGGGAGACCCAGTACTTC

d_call: TRBD1
v_call: TRBV19
j_call: TRBJ2-2
clone_size: -
cdr3_aa: CASSPMGLTGAGGELFF
cdr3_nt: TGTGCCAGTAGTCCAATGGGGCTGACAGGGGCGGGCGGGGAGCTGTTTTTT

d_call: TRBD2
v_call: TRBV5-1
j_call: TRBJ2-4
clone_size: -
cdr3_aa: CASSSQAGEAKNIQYF
cdr3_nt: TGCGCCAGCAGCTCCCAAGCGGGAGAGGCCAAAAACATTCAGTACTTC

d_call: TRBD2
v_call: TRBV29-1
j_call: TRBJ2-7
clone_size: -
cdr3_aa: CSVELAGAYEQYF
cdr3_nt: TGCAGCGTAGAATTAGCGGGGGCCTACGAGCAGTACTTC

d_call: TRBD1
v_call: TRBV19
j_call: TRBJ2-2
clone_size: -
cdr3_aa: CASSPRDRGSTNTGELFF
cdr3_nt: TGTGCCAGTAGTCCGCGGGACAGGGGTAGTACCAACACCGGGGAGCTGTTTTTT

d_call: -
v_call: TRBV9
j_call: TRBJ2-5
clone_size: -
cdr3_aa: CASSRGVANQETQYF
cdr3_nt: TGTGCCAGCAGCCGCGGGGTAGCTAACCAAGAGACCCAGTACTTC

d_call: TRBD2
v_call: TRBV7-2
j_call: TRBJ2-7
clone_size: -
cdr3_aa: CASSWWGREVNEQYF
cdr3_nt: TGTGCCAGCAGCTGGTGGGGGCGGGAGGTGAACGAGCAGTACTTC

d_call: TRBD2
v_call: TRBV28
j_call: TRBJ2-2
clone_size: -
cdr3_aa: CASSFPTSGRAIGELFF
cdr3_nt: TGTGCCAGCAGTTTTCCGACTAGCGGGAGGGCAATCGGGGAGCTGTTTTTT

d_call: -
v_call: TRBV7-2
j_call: TRBJ1-5
clone_size: -
cdr3_aa: CASSRMNGQTGQPQHF
cdr3_nt: TGTGCCAGCAGCCGCATGAACGGACAAACGGGTCAGCCCCAGCATTTT

d_call: -
v_call: TRBV6-1
j_call: TRBJ2-1
clone_size: medium-sized
cdr3_aa: CASSEAPESVIRFF
cdr3_nt: TGTGCCAGCAGTGAAGCCCCCGAGTCGGTAATCCGGTTCTTC

d_call: -
v_call: TRBV19
j_call: TRBJ2-2
clone_size: once
cdr3_aa: CASSPSGENTGELFF
cdr3_nt: TGTGCCAGTAGCCCCTCGGGGGAGAACACCGGGGAGCTGTTTTTT

d_call: -
v_call: TRBV19
j_call: TRBJ1-5
clone_size: -
cdr3_aa: CASSISGRNNQPQHF
cdr3_nt: TGTGCCAGTAGTATTTCAGGGAGGAACAATCAGCCCCAGCATTTT

d_call: TRBD2
v_call: TRBV9
j_call: TRBJ2-7
clone_size: few
cdr3_aa: CASRASGSSYEQYF
cdr3_nt: TGTGCCAGTAGGGCTAGCGGGAGCTCCTACGAGCAGTACTTC

d_call: TRBD1
v_call: TRBV7-2
j_call: TRBJ2-3
clone_size: -
cdr3_aa: CASRTVQGGASDTQYF
cdr3_nt: TGTGCCAGCAGGACCGTACAAGGGGGCGCCTCAGATACGCAGTATTTT

d_call: -
v_call: TRBV20-1
j_call: TRBJ2-7
clone_size: -
cdr3_aa: CSANRAYEQYF
cdr3_nt: TGCAGTGCTAACAGGGCCTACGAGCAGTACTTC

d_call: -
v_call: TRBV5-6
j_call: TRBJ1-2
clone_size: -
cdr3_aa: CASRVDTALSYTF
cdr3_nt: TGTGCCAGCAGGGTCGACACGGCCTTAAGCTACACCTTC

d_call: -
v_call: TRBV27
j_call: TRBJ2-2
clone_size: few
cdr3_aa: CASSLLAPWSTGELFF
cdr3_nt: TGTGCCAGCAGTTTACTAGCGCCCTGGTCCACCGGGGAGCTGTTTTTT

d_call: TRBD1
v_call: TRBV5-6
j_call: TRBJ2-5
clone_size: -
cdr3_aa: CASSRLTGGQETQYF
cdr3_nt: TGTGCCAGCAGCCGATTGACAGGGGGGCAAGAGACCCAGTACTTC

d_call: TRBD2
v_call: TRBV18
j_call: TRBJ2-7
clone_size: -
cdr3_aa: CASSPQPAGEYEQYF
cdr3_nt: TGTGCCAGCTCACCACAACCAGCGGGAGAATACGAGCAGTACTTC

d_call: -
v_call: TRBV7-2
j_call: TRBJ2-5
clone_size: -
cdr3_aa: CASSLGLETQYF
cdr3_nt: TGTGCCAGCAGCTTAGGTCTCGAGACCCAGTACTTC

d_call: TRBD2
v_call: TRBV5-4
j_call: TRBJ2-1
clone_size: -
cdr3_aa: CASSRGTSGLMDEQFF
cdr3_nt: TGTGCCAGCAGCCGAGGGACTAGCGGGCTAATGGATGAGCAGTTCTTC

d_call: -
v_call: TRBV9
j_call: TRBJ1-2
clone_size: -
cdr3_aa: CASSVGARYRAGYTF
cdr3_nt: TGTGCCAGCAGCGTAGGGGCCCGATACAGGGCTGGCTACACCTTC

d_call: -
v_call: TRBV6-5
j_call: TRBJ2-7
clone_size: once
cdr3_aa: CASSYVGAPYEQYF
cdr3_nt: TGTGCCAGCAGTTACGTAGGGGCGCCATACGAGCAGTACTTC

d_call: -
v_call: TRBV6-9
j_call: TRBJ2-7
clone_size: once
cdr3_aa: CASSYSTRTSYEQYF
cdr3_nt: TGTGCCAGCAGTTATTCGACTAGAACCTCCTACGAGCAGTACTTC

d_call: TRBD2
v_call: TRBV27
j_call: TRBJ2-7
clone_size: -
cdr3_aa: CASGASGAYEQYF
cdr3_nt: TGTGCCAGCGGTGCTAGCGGGGCCTACGAGCAGTACTTC

d_call: TRBD1
v_call: TRBV7-2
j_call: TRBJ1-2
clone_size: -
cdr3_aa: CASSLKPGQNYGYTF
cdr3_nt: TGTGCCAGCAGCCTCAAACCGGGACAGAACTATGGCTACACCTTC

d_call: -
v_call: TRBV11-2
j_call: TRBJ2-7
clone_size: -
cdr3_aa: CASSGERPFNSEQYF
cdr3_nt: TGTGCCAGCAGCGGGGAGCGACCCTTTAATAGCGAGCAGTACTTC

d_call: -
v_call: TRBV6-5
j_call: TRBJ1-1
clone_size: few
cdr3_aa: CASSERGSNTEAFF
cdr3_nt: TGTGCCAGCAGTGAAAGAGGGTCGAACACTGAAGCTTTCTTT

d_call: -
v_call: TRBV6-4
j_call: TRBJ2-7
clone_size: -
cdr3_aa: CASSEGPEGAYEQYF
cdr3_nt: TGTGCCAGCAGTGAGGGCCCTGAGGGGGCCTACGAGCAGTACTTC

d_call: TRBD2
v_call: TRBV9
j_call: TRBJ2-3
clone_size: -
cdr3_aa: CASSPLAGVGTDTQYF
cdr3_nt: TGTGCCAGCAGCCCCCTAGCGGGAGTAGGTACAGATACGCAGTATTTT

d_call: TRBD1
v_call: TRBV28
j_call: TRBJ2-5
clone_size: few
cdr3_aa: CASRQGQETQYF
cdr3_nt: TGTGCCAGCCGACAGGGACAAGAGACCCAGTACTTC

d_call: -
v_call: TRBV7-9
j_call: TRBJ2-7
clone_size: -
cdr3_aa: CASSPPPGRGSYEQYF
cdr3_nt: TGTGCCAGCAGCCCCCCTCCCGGGAGAGGGTCCTACGAGCAGTACTTC

d_call: TRBD1
v_call: TRBV19
j_call: TRBJ1-2
clone_size: once
cdr3_aa: CASSEGTGNGYTF
cdr3_nt: TGTGCCAGTAGTGAAGGGACAGGGAACGGCTACACCTTC

d_call: TRBD2
v_call: TRBV7-9
j_call: TRBJ2-7
clone_size: -
cdr3_aa: CASSLGLAGFYEQYF
cdr3_nt: TGTGCCAGCAGCCTGGGACTAGCGGGGTTCTACGAGCAGTACTTC

d_call: -
v_call: TRBV7-8
j_call: TRBJ1-5
clone_size: few
cdr3_aa: CASSSRDNNQPQHF
cdr3_nt: TGTGCCAGCAGCTCCCGGGACAACAATCAGCCCCAGCATTTT

d_call: TRBD2
v_call: TRBV19
j_call: TRBJ2-1
clone_size: few
cdr3_aa: CASEGREGRNEQFF
cdr3_nt: TGTGCCAGCGAAGGGCGGGAGGGCCGCAATGAGCAGTTCTTC

d_call: TRBD2
v_call: TRBV27
j_call: TRBJ2-7
clone_size: few
cdr3_aa: CASSPGIAGGSYEQYF
cdr3_nt: TGTGCCAGCAGCCCAGGGATAGCGGGAGGGTCCTACGAGCAGTACTTC

d_call: TRBD2
v_call: TRBV10-3
j_call: TRBJ2-3
clone_size: -
cdr3_aa: CAISDPGLPPDTQYF
cdr3_nt: TGTGCCATCAGTGACCCGGGACTACCCCCAGATACGCAGTATTTT

d_call: TRBD1
v_call: TRBV7-9
j_call: TRBJ2-7
clone_size: -
cdr3_aa: CSSSSRDRVRWGDLGEQYF
cdr3_nt: TGTTCCAGCAGCTCCCGGGACAGGGTCCGGTGGGGCGACCTGGGCGAGCAGTACTTC

d_call: -
v_call: TRBV10-3
j_call: TRBJ2-5
clone_size: -
cdr3_aa: CATKGASETQYF
cdr3_nt: TGTGCCACCAAAGGGGCATCGGAGACCCAGTACTTC

d_call: -
v_call: TRBV7-2
j_call: TRBJ2-3
clone_size: few
cdr3_aa: CASSSSGSSWDTQYF
cdr3_nt: TGTGCCAGCAGCTCCTCCGGGAGTAGCTGGGATACGCAGTATTTT

d_call: -
v_call: TRBV4-1
j_call: TRBJ1-2
clone_size: once
cdr3_aa: CASSPRPDGTNYGYTF
cdr3_nt: TGCGCCAGCAGCCCGAGGCCAGACGGGACTAACTATGGCTACACCTTC

d_call: TRBD2
v_call: TRBV19
j_call: TRBJ2-1
clone_size: -
cdr3_aa: CASTRRGVAGRSSYNEQFF
cdr3_nt: TGTGCCAGTACCCGGCGCGGGGTAGCGGGAAGGAGCTCCTACAATGAGCAGTTCTTC

d_call: -
v_call: TRBV15
j_call: TRBJ2-2
clone_size: -
cdr3_aa: CATSRVVGEGGELFF
cdr3_nt: TGTGCCACCAGCAGAGTTGTGGGAGAGGGCGGGGAGCTGTTTTTT